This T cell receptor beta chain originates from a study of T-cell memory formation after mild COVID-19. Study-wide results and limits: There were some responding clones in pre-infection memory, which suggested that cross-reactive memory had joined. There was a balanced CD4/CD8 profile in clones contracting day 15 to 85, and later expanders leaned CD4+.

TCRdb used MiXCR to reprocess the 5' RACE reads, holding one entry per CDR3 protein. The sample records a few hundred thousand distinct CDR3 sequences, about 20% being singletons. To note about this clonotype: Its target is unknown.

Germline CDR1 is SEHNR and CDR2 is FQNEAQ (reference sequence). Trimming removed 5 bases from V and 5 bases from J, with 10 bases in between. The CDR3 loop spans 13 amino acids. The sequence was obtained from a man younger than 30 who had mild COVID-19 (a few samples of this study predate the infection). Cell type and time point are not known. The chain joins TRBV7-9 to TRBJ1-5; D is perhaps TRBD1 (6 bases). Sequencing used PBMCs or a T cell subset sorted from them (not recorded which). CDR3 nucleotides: TGTGCCAGCAGCACCAGGGGAGATCAGCCCCAGCATTTT. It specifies CASSTRGDQPQHF. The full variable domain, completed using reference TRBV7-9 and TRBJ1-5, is DTGVSQNPRHKITKRGQNVTFRCDPISEHNRLYWYRQTLGQGPEFLTYFQNEAQLEKSRLLSDRFSAERPKGSFSTLEIQRTEQGDSAMYLCASSTRGDQPQHFGDGTRLSIL.